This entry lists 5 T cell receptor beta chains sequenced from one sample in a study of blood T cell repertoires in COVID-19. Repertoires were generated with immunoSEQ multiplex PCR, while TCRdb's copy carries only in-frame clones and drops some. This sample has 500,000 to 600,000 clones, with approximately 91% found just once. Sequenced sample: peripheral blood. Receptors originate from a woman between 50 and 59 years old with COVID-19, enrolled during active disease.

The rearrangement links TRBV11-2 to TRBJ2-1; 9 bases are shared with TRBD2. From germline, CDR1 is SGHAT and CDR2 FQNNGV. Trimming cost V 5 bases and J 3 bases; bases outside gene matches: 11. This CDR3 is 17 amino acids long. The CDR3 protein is CASSLGGAGGYYNEQFF. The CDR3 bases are TGTGCCAGCAGCCTAGGTGGTGCGGGGGGGTACTACAATGAGCAGTTCTTC.

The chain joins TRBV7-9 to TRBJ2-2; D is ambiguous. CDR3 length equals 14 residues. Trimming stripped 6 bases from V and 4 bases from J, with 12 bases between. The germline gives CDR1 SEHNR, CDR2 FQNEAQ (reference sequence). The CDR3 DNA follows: TGTGCCAGCAGTTATATTGCAGGCACCGGGGAGCTGTTTTTT. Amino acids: CASSYIAGTGELFF. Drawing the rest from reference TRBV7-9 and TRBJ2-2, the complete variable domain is DTGVSQNPRHKITKRGQNVTFRCDPISEHNRLYWYRQTLGQGPEFLTYFQNEAQLEKSRLLSDRFSAERPKGSFSTLEIQRTEQGDSAMYLCASSYIAGTGELFFGEGSRLTVL.

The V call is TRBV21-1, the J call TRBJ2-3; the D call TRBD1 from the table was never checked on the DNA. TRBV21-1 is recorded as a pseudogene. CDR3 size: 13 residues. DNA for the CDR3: TGTGCCAGCAGACCCAGTAGCACAGATACGCAGTATTTT. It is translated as CASRPSSTDTQYF.

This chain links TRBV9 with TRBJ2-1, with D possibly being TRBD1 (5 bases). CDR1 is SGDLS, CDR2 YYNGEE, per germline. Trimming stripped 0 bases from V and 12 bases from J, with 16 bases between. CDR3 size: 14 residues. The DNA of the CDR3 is TGTGCCAGCAGCGTAGGGGGAAGGGGAACGGGGCAGTTCTTC. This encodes CASSVGGRGTGQFF. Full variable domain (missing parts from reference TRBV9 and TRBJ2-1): DSGVTQTPKHLITATGQRVTLRCSPRSGDLSVYWYQQSLDQGLQFLIQYYNGEERAKGNILERFSAQQFPDLHSELNLSSLELGDSALYFCASSVGGRGTGQFFGPGTRLTVL.

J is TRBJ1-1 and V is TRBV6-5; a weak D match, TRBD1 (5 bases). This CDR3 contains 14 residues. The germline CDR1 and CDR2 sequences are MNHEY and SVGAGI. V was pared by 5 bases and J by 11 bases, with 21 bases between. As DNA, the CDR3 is TGTGCCAGCAGTCAAACAGGCCTTCCTTCGGGCGCTTTCTTT. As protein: CASSQTGLPSGAFF.